Below, 28 T cell receptor beta chains from the same sample are listed, as sequenced in a study of beta chain features in type 1 diabetes. Sequenced material consisted of expressed TCRB transcripts (all of the isolated RNA was reverse transcribed). Assay: immunoSEQ multiplex PCR; the TCRdb copy retains only in-frame clones and omits some. This table has over 350,000 clones, roughly 15% appearing once. Sequencing input: naive CD4+ T cells from blood. The receptors originated from a woman between 18 and 29 years old in good health.

In this sample, this clone turned up a few times. V is TRBV29-1 and J is TRBJ1-1, with 7 bases that match TRBD1. The CDR3 is 14 residues long. After removal of 5 bases from V and 2 bases from J, the junction contained 8 bases not matched to a gene. CDR1 and CDR2 (germline): SQVTM, ANQGSEA. The CDR3 spells CSVLSGTVNTEAFF. The CDR3 DNA reads TGCAGCGTTTTATCCGGGACAGTCAACACTGAAGCTTTCTTT.

This clone has only a few counts. The chain is built from TRBV30 and TRBJ2-1, with a possible D match to TRBD1 (6 bases). CDR3 size: 14 residues. Trimming removed 1 base from V and 7 bases from J, with 14 bases in between. Germline-derived CDR1 and CDR2 are GTSNPN and SVGIG (reference sequence). The CDR3 DNA reads TGTGCCTGGAGTGGGGCGTGGGGGCAAAATGAGCAGTTCTTC. Translating it yields CAWSGAWGQNEQFF.

This chain uses TRBV4-3 with TRBJ2-1; D is uncertain. The CDR3 is 13 amino acids. V gave up 0 bases and J gave up 9 bases, with 9 bases separating them. CDR1 and CDR2 (germline): LGHNA, YSLEER. CDR3 nucleotides: TGCGCCAGCAGCCAAGAGTTCTTACTTGAGCAGTTCTTC. This encodes CASSQEFLLEQFF.

V usage is TRBV2 and J usage is TRBJ1-1; D remains unclear. This CDR3 has 14 amino acids. V was cut by 7 bases and J by 1 base, with 13 bases left in between. Germline-derived CDR1 and CDR2 are SNHLY and FYNNEI. The CDR3 DNA is TGTGCCAGCACGGGAAAACGGCAGAACACTGAAGCTTTCTTT. The encoded protein is CASTGKRQNTEAFF.

The V gene is TRBV7-2, the J gene TRBJ2-1; 10 bases are a match to TRBD2. Losses at the gene ends were 6 bases for V and 5 bases for J; bases not matched to a gene: 7. Germline CDR1 SGHTA, CDR2 FQGNSA. The CDR3 contains 15 residues. For the CDR3, the DNA is TGTGCCAGCAGACTAGCGGGAAGCCAGGACAATGAGCAGTTCTTC. Amino acid sequence: CASRLAGSQDNEQFF.

This clone has a handful of counts. The gene calls are TRBV27 and TRBJ2-7; possibly TRBD1 for D (6 bases). The CDR3 totals 13 residues. V was pared by 4 bases and J by 3 bases, with 10 bases between. Per germline, CDR1 MNHEY and CDR2 SMNVEV (reference sequence). The CDR3 bases are TGTGCCAGCAGTTATAGGACAGACTACGAGCAGTACTTC. This translates into CASSYRTDYEQYF.

This rearrangement joins TRBV6-5 to TRBJ1-1; the match to TRBD1 covers 11 bases. The germline CDR1 and CDR2 sequences are MNHEY and SVGAGI. V shed 8 bases and J 1 base; nucleotides not matched to a gene: 6. The CDR3 spans 15 residues. As DNA, the CDR3 is TGTGCCAGCGGGCCCGGGACAGGGGGGAACACTGAAGCTTTCTTT. Protein product: CASGPGTGGNTEAFF.

The CDR3 spells CASSSTYTDTQYF. As DNA, the CDR3 is TGTGCCAGCAGCTCCACCTACACAGATACGCAGTATTTT. This rearrangement joins TRBV7-3 to TRBJ2-3; D is ambiguous. Trimming removed 4 bases at V and 2 bases at J, with 7 bases between. Germline values: CDR1 SGHTA, CDR2 FQGTGA. CDR3 length equals 13 residues. Full variable domain (remainder filled in from reference TRBV7-3 and TRBJ2-3): GAGVSQTPSNKVTEKGKYVELRCDPISGHTALYWYRQSLGQGPEFLIYFQGTGAADDSGLPNDRFFAVRPEGSVSTLKIQRTERGDSAVYLCASSSTYTDTQYFGPGTRLTVL.

The chain has TRBV7-6 and TRBJ2-2, with a tentative D call TRBD1 (5 bases). Germline lookup yields CDR1 SGHVS and CDR2 FNYEAQ. Trimming removed 2 bases from V and 2 bases from J, with 9 bases in between. This CDR3 contains 15 residues. CDR3: CASSLRGDNTGELFF. CDR3 coding DNA: TGTGCCAGCAGCTTAAGGGGTGATAACACCGGGGAGCTGTTTTTT.

This chain joins TRBV5-1 and TRBJ2-2; D is perhaps TRBD2 (6 bases). The V gene's germline CDR1 is SGHRS and CDR2 YFSETQ. The CDR3 has 15 residues. Trimming pared 5 bases from V and 0 bases from J, leaving 11 bases between. The CDR3 loop is CASSLAESNTGELFF. CDR3 bases: TGCGCCAGCAGTTTAGCGGAATCGAACACCGGGGAGCTGTTTTTT.

Only a few counts were recorded for this clone. The J gene is TRBJ2-7, the V gene TRBV30; D unresolved. Trimming cost V 2 bases and J 2 bases, with 7 bases left between them. The CDR3 totals 12 residues. Germline values: CDR1 GTSNPN, CDR2 SVGIG (reference sequence). The CDR3 spells CAWSYITYEQYF. CDR3 sequence (DNA): TGTGCCTGGAGTTATATTACCTACGAGCAGTACTTC.

The chain recombines TRBV5-1 with TRBJ1-5, with TRBD1 identical over 10 bases. This CDR3 spans 17 amino acids. The germline gives CDR1 SGHRS, CDR2 YFSETQ. The J segment lost 2 bases and the V segment lost 0 bases, leaving 5 bases of the junction unmatched. The CDR3 nucleotides read TGCGCCAGCAGCTTGGGACAGGGGGCCGGGGGCAATCAGCCCCAGCATTTT. Amino acids: CASSLGQGAGGNQPQHF.

The CDR3 reads CASSVTAYNEQYF. CDR3 DNA: TGTGCCAGCAGCGTAACAGCCTATAACGAGCAGTACTTC. The V and J genes are TRBV9 and TRBJ2-7; D not certain. Germline V gene data show CDR1 as SGDLS and CDR2 as YYNGEE. The CDR3 totals 13 residues. Trimming took 1 base from V and 5 from J, leaving 10 bases between them.

This clone was seen a few times. DNA for the CDR3: TGTGCCAGCAGCGTAGAGGGTAGCGGGGCGGCAGATACGCAGTATTTT. Amino acids: CASSVEGSGAADTQYF. The rearrangement uses TRBV9 and TRBJ2-3, with 8 bases fitting TRBD2. With 0 bases clipped from V and 4 bases from J, the junction kept 7 bases outside the gene matches. This CDR3 is built from 16 residues. CDR1 is SGDLS and CDR2 is YYNGEE in the germline V gene.

This clone was observed a handful of times. J is TRBJ1-2 and V is TRBV2, with D perhaps TRBD1 (5 bases). From germline, CDR1 is SNHLY and CDR2 FYNNEI. The CDR3 is made up of 16 amino acids. V shed 2 bases and J shed 4 bases, with 17 bases lying between them. CDR3 protein: CASSELARQHIYGYTF. CDR3 bases: TGTGCCAGCAGTGAACTGGCTCGACAGCACATCTATGGCTACACCTTC.

There are a few counts of this clone. The J gene is TRBJ2-7, the V gene TRBV28; 10 bases align to TRBD2. The ends lost 5 bases at V and 6 bases at J; junction bases unmatched: 7. Germline lookup yields CDR1 MDHEN and CDR2 SYDVKM. The CDR3 sequence is 14 residues long. The CDR3 sequence: CASSPSGRASEQYF. DNA of the CDR3: TGTGCCAGCAGTCCAAGCGGGAGGGCTTCCGAGCAGTACTTC.

This clone came up a few times. The V and J genes are TRBV9 and TRBJ2-1; D possibly corresponds to TRBD1 (5 bases). CDR3 length: 13 residues. Trimming pared 3 bases from V and 5 bases from J, leaving 9 bases between. CDR1 and CDR2 (germline): SGDLS, YYNGEE. CDR3 coding DNA: TGTGCCAGCAGCGAGGGGCCCCACAATGAGCAGTTCTTC. It is translated as CASSEGPHNEQFF.

Only a few counts were recorded for this clone. The chain links TRBV27 to TRBJ2-5; 7 bases align to TRBD2. The CDR3 is 13 residues long. The germline V gene has CDR1 MNHEY and CDR2 SMNVEV (reference sequence). After removal of 11 bases from V and 5 bases from J, the junction contained 11 bases not matched to a gene. CDR3 DNA sequence: TGTGCCCTCCTGAGGGAGGGTAGGGAGACCCAGTACTTC. Translated, it gives CALLREGRETQYF.

This clone came up a few times. The CDR3 nucleotides are TGTGCCTGGAGTGCCAATTACCCGGCTGAAGCTTTCTTT. Translated: CAWSANYPAEAFF. This chain connects TRBV30 to TRBJ1-1; D not resolved. Deletions cut 1 base from V and 6 bases from J, with 12 bases between. The germline gives CDR1 GTSNPN, CDR2 SVGIG (reference sequence). The CDR3 totals 13 residues. The entire variable domain, with the rest obtained from reference TRBV30 and TRBJ1-1, is as follows: SQTIHQWPATLVQPVGSPLSLECTVEGTSNPNLYWYRQAAGRGLQLLFYSVGIGQISSEVPQNLSASRPQDRQFILSSKKLLLSDSGFYLCAWSANYPAEAFFGQGTRLTVV.

The chain uses TRBV30 and TRBJ1-3; D perhaps matches TRBD1 (6 bases). The V and J ends lost 3 bases and 0 bases respectively, with 9 bases between them. The CDR3 runs to 14 residues. Germline V CDR1 and CDR2: GTSNPN, SVGIG (reference sequence). CDR3 loop: CAWRGHFSGNTIYF. The DNA of the CDR3 is TGTGCCTGGAGGGGACACTTCTCTGGAAACACCATATATTTT.

The chain employs TRBV6-5 and TRBJ2-7; TRBD1 aligns across 10 bases. V shed 2 bases, J shed 1 base, and the junction held 2 bases outside the gene matches. Per the germline V gene, CDR1 is MNHEY and CDR2 is SVGAGI. The CDR3 contains 15 residues. The CDR3 reads CASSYGGQGSYEQYF. CDR3 nucleotides: TGTGCCAGCAGTTACGGGGGACAGGGGTCCTACGAGCAGTACTTC.

This clone was seen a few times. The chain has TRBV28 and TRBJ1-2, with 9 bases fitting TRBD1. Trimming cost V 8 bases and J 5 bases; bases outside gene matches: 3. The CDR3 is made up of 12 amino acids. The V gene's germline CDR1 is MDHEN and CDR2 SYDVKM. CDR3 in DNA: TGTGCCAGCCGACAGGGGGGGTATGGCTACACCTTC. Its translation: CASRQGGYGYTF.

V and J are TRBV19 and TRBJ2-7, with 7 bases matching TRBD2. The CDR3 is 14 residues long. Germline V CDR1 and CDR2: LNHDA, SQIVND (reference sequence). Unmatched junction bases numbered 5, after V lost 4 bases and J lost 2 bases. The CDR3, as DNA: TGTGCCAGTAGTAAGGCTAGCGGAACCTACGAGCAGTACTTC. Its translation is CASSKASGTYEQYF. Together with reference TRBV19 and TRBJ2-7, the CDR3 gives the full variable domain: DGGITQSPKYLFRKEGQNVTLSCEQNLNHDAMYWYRQDPGQGLRLIYYSQIVNDFQKGDIAEGYSVSREKKESFPLTVTSAQKNPTAFYLCASSKASGTYEQYFGPGTRLTVT.

This clone was seen a few times. The chain links TRBV5-4 to TRBJ2-5, with D tentatively TRBD1 (6 bases). Trimming stripped 2 bases from V and 5 bases from J, with 16 bases between. Looked up from germline, CDR1 is SGHNT and CDR2 is YYREEE (reference sequence). This CDR3 comprises 15 residues. This CDR3 is CASSFGQGFHETQYF. The CDR3 DNA reads TGTGCCAGCAGCTTTGGGCAGGGGTTTCACGAGACCCAGTACTTC.

The V and J genes are TRBV9 and TRBJ2-5, with 9 bases fitting TRBD1. The CDR3 loop spans 15 amino acids. Per germline, CDR1 SGDLS and CDR2 YYNGEE. The trim removed 0 bases at V and 6 bases at J, leaving 6 bases unmatched. The CDR3 DNA reads TGTGCCAGCAGCGTAGCTCTACAGGGGGCCCAGACCCAGTACTTC. The encoded protein is CASSVALQGAQTQYF.

The chain has TRBV19 and TRBJ2-1; 8 positions match TRBD2. V was clipped by 5 bases and J by 9 bases; unmatched bases: 24. Per the germline V gene, CDR1 is LNHDA and CDR2 is SQIVND (reference sequence). This CDR3 spans 19 amino acids. CDR3 sequence: CASSPGLSGSHGELGEQFF. For the CDR3, the DNA is TGTGCCAGTAGTCCCGGACTAAGCGGGAGTCACGGGGAGCTAGGTGAGCAGTTCTTC.

This chain uses TRBV18 with TRBJ2-2, with 8 bases lining up with TRBD2. Looked up from germline, CDR1 is KGHSH and CDR2 is LQKENI. The ends lost 6 bases at V and 0 bases at J; junction bases unmatched: 6. The CDR3 has 16 amino acids. The DNA of the CDR3 is TGTGCCAGCTCGCAAGCTAGCGGGCCGAACACCGGGGAGCTGTTTTTT. Its protein is CASSQASGPNTGELFF.

V usage is TRBV7-2 and J usage is TRBJ2-7; D is unresolved. V shed 1 base and J shed 0 bases, with 10 bases lying between them. Per the germline V gene, CDR1 is SGHTA and CDR2 is FQGNSA. This CDR3 is 15 amino acids long. The DNA of the CDR3 is TGTGCCAGCAGCTTAGTATTACAGAACTCCTACGAGCAGTACTTC. This sequence encodes CASSLVLQNSYEQYF.